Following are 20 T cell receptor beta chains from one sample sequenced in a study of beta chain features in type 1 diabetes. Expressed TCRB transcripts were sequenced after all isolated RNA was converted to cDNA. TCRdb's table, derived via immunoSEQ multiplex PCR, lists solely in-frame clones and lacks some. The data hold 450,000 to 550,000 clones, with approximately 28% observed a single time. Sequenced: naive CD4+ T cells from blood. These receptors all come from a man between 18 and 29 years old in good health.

For the CDR3, the DNA is TGCGCCAGCAGCTACGGGACATCGGATCCTAGCTCCTACGAGCAGTACTTC. This encodes CASSYGTSDPSSYEQYF. V and J are TRBV5-1 and TRBJ2-7, with D tentatively TRBD1 (6 bases). This CDR3 is 17 amino acids long. The germline V gene encodes CDR1 SGHRS and CDR2 YFSETQ. The V end lost 3 bases, the J end lost 0 bases, and 19 bases lay between the germline ends.

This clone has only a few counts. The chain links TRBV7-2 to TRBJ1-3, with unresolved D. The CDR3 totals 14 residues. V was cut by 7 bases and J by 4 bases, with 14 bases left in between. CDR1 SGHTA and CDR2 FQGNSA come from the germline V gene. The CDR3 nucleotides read TGTGCCAGCACTATAAGTTGGGAGGGAAACACCATATATTTT. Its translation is CASTISWEGNTIYF.

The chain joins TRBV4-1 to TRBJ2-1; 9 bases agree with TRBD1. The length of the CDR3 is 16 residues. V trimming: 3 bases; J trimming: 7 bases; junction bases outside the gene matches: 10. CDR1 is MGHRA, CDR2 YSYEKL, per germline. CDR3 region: CASSQPRDRAKNEQFF. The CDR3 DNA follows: TGCGCCAGCAGCCAGCCTCGGGACAGGGCTAAAAATGAGCAGTTCTTC.

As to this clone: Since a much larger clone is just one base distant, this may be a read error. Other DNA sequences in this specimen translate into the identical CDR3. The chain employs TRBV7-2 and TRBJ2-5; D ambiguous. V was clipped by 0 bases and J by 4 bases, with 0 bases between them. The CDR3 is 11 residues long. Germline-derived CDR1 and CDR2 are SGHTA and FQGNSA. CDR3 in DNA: TGTGCCAGCAGCTTAGCAGAGACCCAGTACTTC. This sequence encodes CASSLAETQYF.

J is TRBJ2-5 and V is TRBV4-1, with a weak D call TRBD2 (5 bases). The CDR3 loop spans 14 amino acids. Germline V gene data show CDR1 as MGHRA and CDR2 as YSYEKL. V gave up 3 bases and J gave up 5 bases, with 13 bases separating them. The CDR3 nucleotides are TGCGCCAGCAGCCAGAGGGCGGACCCGGAGACCCAGTACTTC. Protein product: CASSQRADPETQYF.

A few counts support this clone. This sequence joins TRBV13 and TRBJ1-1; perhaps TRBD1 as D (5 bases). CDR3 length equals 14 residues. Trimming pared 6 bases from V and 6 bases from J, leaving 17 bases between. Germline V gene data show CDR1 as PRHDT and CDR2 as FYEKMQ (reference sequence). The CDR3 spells CASRLSVQAPEAFF. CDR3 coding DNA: TGTGCCAGCAGACTGTCGGTACAGGCCCCTGAAGCTTTCTTT. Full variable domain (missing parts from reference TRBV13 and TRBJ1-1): AAGVIQSPRHLIKEKRETATLKCYPIPRHDTVYWYQQGPGQDPQFLISFYEKMQSDKGSIPDRFSAQQFSDYHSELNMSSLELGDSALYFCASRLSVQAPEAFFGQGTRLTVV.

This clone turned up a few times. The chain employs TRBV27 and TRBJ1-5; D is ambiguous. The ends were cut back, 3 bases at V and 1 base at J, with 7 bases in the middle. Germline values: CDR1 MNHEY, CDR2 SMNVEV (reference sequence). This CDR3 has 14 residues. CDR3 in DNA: TGTGCCAGCAGTTTGCGGAACAGCAATCAGCCCCAGCATTTT. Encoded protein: CASSLRNSNQPQHF.

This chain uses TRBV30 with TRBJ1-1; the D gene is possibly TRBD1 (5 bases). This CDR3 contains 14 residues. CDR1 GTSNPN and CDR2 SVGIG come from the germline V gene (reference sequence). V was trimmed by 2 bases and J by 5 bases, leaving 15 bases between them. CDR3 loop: CAWSRDAGRTEAFF. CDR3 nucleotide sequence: TGTGCCTGGAGTCGAGATGCAGGGCGAACTGAAGCTTTCTTT.

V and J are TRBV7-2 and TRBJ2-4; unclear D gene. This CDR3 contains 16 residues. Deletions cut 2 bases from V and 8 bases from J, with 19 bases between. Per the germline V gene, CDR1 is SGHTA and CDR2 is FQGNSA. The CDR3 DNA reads TGTGCCAGCAGCTTATTGTGGGCGGAATATGGGGACATTCAGTACTTC. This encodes CASSLLWAEYGDIQYF.

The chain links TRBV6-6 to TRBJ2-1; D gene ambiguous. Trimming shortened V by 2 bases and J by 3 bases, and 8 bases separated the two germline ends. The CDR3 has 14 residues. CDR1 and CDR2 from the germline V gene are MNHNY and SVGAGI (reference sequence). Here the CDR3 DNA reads TGTGCCAGCAGTTACATGGAAATCTACAATGAGCAGTTCTTC. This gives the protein CASSYMEIYNEQFF.

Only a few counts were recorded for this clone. The CDR3 DNA sequence: TGTGCCAGCAGCCAAGTTCCCCTACAGGGTGTCGTCTACGAGCAGTACTTC. Amino acid sequence: CASSQVPLQGVVYEQYF. This chain connects TRBV4-2 to TRBJ2-7; tentative D call: TRBD1 (6 bases). V gave up 1 base and J gave up 3 bases, with 19 bases separating them. This CDR3 comprises 17 residues. Germline V lookup: CDR1 LGHNA, CDR2 YNFKEQ.

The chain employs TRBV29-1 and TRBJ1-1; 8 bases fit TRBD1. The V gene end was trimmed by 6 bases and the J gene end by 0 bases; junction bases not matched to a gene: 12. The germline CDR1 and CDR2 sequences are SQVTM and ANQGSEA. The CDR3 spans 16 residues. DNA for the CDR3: TGCAGCGTCATACCGGGACAGGCGTTTATGAACACTGAAGCTTTCTTT. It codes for CSVIPGQAFMNTEAFF.

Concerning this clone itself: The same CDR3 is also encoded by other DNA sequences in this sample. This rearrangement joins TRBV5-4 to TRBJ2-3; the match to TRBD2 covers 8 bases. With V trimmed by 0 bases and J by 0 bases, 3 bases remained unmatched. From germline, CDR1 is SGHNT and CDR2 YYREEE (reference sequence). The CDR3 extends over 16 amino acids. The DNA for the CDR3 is TGTGCCAGCAGCTTGGAGGCTAGCGGGAGCACAGATACGCAGTATTTT. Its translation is CASSLEASGSTDTQYF. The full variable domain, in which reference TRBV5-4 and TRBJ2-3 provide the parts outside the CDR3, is ETGVTQSPTHLIKTRGQQVTLRCSSQSGHNTVSWYQQALGQGPQFIFQYYREEENGRGNFPPRFSGLQFPNYSSELNVNALELDDSALYLCASSLEASGSTDTQYFGPGTRLTVL.

The CDR3 region has the DNA TGTGCCAGCAGCGGGCCCCGCAACAATGAGCAGTTCTTC. As protein: CASSGPRNNEQFF. The chain has TRBV6-5 and TRBJ2-1; D is unclear. V lost 6 bases, J lost 5 bases, and 11 bases lay in between. This CDR3 contains 13 residues. Germline V lookup: CDR1 MNHEY, CDR2 SVGAGI.

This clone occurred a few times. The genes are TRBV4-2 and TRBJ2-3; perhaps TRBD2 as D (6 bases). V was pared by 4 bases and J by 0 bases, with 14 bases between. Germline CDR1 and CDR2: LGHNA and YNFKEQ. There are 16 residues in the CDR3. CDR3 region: CASSLLARPSTDTQYF. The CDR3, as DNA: TGTGCCAGCAGCCTTCTAGCGCGGCCCAGCACAGATACGCAGTATTTT.

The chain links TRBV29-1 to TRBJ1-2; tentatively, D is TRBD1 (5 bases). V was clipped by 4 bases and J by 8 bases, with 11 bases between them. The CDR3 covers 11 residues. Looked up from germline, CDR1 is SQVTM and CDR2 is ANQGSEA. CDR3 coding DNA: TGCAGCGTTGGGTCCGGGGCAGGCTACACCTTC. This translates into CSVGSGAGYTF.

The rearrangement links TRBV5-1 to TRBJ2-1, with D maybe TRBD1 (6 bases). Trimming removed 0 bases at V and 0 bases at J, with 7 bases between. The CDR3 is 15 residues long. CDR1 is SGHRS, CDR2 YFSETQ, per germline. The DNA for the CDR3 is TGCGCCAGCAGCTTGGAGGGGGACTCCTACAATGAGCAGTTCTTC. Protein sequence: CASSLEGDSYNEQFF. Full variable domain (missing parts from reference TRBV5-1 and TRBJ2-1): KAGVTQTPRYLIKTRGQQVTLSCSPISGHRSVSWYQQTPGQGLQFLFEYFSETQRNKGNFPGRFSGRQFSNSRSEMNVSTLELGDSALYLCASSLEGDSYNEQFFGPGTRLTVL.

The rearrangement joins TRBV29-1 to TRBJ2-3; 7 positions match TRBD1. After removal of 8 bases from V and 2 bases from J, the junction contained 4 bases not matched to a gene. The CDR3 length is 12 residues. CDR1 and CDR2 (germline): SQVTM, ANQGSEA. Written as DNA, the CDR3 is TGCAGCCGGACAGGTCCCACAGATACGCAGTATTTT. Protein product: CSRTGPTDTQYF.

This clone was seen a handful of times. The CDR3 region is CASSRTGGLDQYF. In DNA, the CDR3 is TGTGCCAGCAGCAGGACGGGGGGGCTCGACCAGTACTTC. The chain is built from TRBV4-2 and TRBJ2-4, with 8 bases matching TRBD2. The CDR3 length is 13 residues. Germline trimming cut 5 bases from V and 13 bases from J; bases unmatched to any gene: 10. Germline assignment: CDR1 LGHNA and CDR2 YNFKEQ.

In DNA form, the CDR3 reads TGTGCCTGGACGACAGTAGCGGGGAATCAGCCCCAGCATTTT. Translating gives CAWTTVAGNQPQHF. The chain couples TRBV30 to TRBJ1-5, with a weak D call TRBD1 (5 bases). Deletions cut 4 bases from V and 4 bases from J, with 14 bases between. The CDR3 sequence is 14 residues long. CDR1 GTSNPN and CDR2 SVGIG come from the germline V gene (reference sequence). The whole variable domain, remainder taken from reference TRBV30 and TRBJ1-5, is SQTIHQWPATLVQPVGSPLSLECTVEGTSNPNLYWYRQAAGRGLQLLFYSVGIGQISSEVPQNLSASRPQDRQFILSSKKLLLSDSGFYLCAWTTVAGNQPQHFGDGTRLSIL.